This T cell receptor (beta chain) was obtained from a study of blood T cell repertoires in COVID-19. Under the authors' procedure: Amplification of reference gene primers provided the estimated nucleated cell counts. Profiled with immunoSEQ multiplex PCR; TCRdb holds only in-frame clones, not every one. Clone size and V and J calls were adopted from that table, with D and trimming inferred from the DNA. The sample yields about 250,000 clones, around nine tenths seen once. The CDR3 consists of 16 residues. Germline CDR1 reads MDHEN; CDR2 reads SYDVKM. Losses at the gene ends were 4 bases for V and 3 bases for J; bases not matched to a gene: 11.

Source material: peripheral blood. V and J are TRBV28 and TRBJ1-2; 7 nucleotides agree with TRBD1. This receptor was taken from a woman aged 60-75 years who had recovered from COVID-19. The CDR3 DNA follows: TGTGCCAGCAGTTCCCCTTGGGGTACAGGGGACTATGGCTACACCTTC. Its protein product is CASSSPWGTGDYGYTF.